This is a list of T cell receptor beta chains from one sample in a study of T cell repertoires in cytomegalovirus infection. MiXCR, run by TCRdb on the reads, gives a single entry per CDR3 protein. The table has around 130,000 distinct CDR3 sequences, 8.8% seen once; the top ten hold over 9.5%. The sample taken for sequencing was PBMCs. The receptors shown here come from a human donor in good health (CMV status not recorded). Some clones in this sample may be carry-over from other donors' samples. Each CDR3 is given with its conserved first and last residue. D genes are given only for firm matches. Some rows have no size entry. The others give once, few or many, or a class for an expanded clone.

CASSPGFERITDTQYF TGCGCCAGCAGCCCTGGGTTCGAGCGGATTACAGATACGCAGTATTTT . TRBV4-1 many TRBJ2-3
CASSSGSGVKFF TGTGCCAGCAGCTCAGGTAGCGGGGTGAAGTTCTTC TRBD2 TRBV7-8 many TRBJ2-1
CSATTGFGNQPQHF TGCAGTGCTACAACAGGGTTCGGCAATCAGCCCCAGCATTTT . TRBV20-1 . TRBJ1-5
CASSATATGELFF TGTGCCAGCAGCGCGACAGCCACCGGGGAGCTGTTTTTT . TRBV6-4 . TRBJ2-2
CSASEGGGFGNTIYF TGCAGTGCTAGCGAGGGCGGCGGTTTCGGAAACACCATATATTTT . TRBV20-1 . TRBJ1-3
CASSDWGQGDQPQHF TGTGCCAGCAGTGATTGGGGACAGGGGGACCAGCCCCAGCATTTT TRBD1 TRBV2 few TRBJ1-5
CSATALADYNEQFF TGCAGTGCGACCGCCCTAGCGGATTACAATGAGCAGTTCTTC TRBD2 TRBV20-1 . TRBJ2-1
CASIGGTGGDQPQHF TGTGCCAGCATTGGGGGGACAGGGGGTGATCAGCCCCAGCATTTT TRBD1 TRBV28 many TRBJ1-5
CASSPATSVLNNEQFF TGTGCCAGCAGCCCTGCTACTAGCGTCCTCAACAATGAGCAGTTCTTC TRBD2 TRBV7-8 many TRBJ2-1
CASSSQIGEQFF TGTGCCAGCAGCTCACAGATAGGCGAGCAGTTCTTC . TRBV7-2 many TRBJ2-1
CASSREVGQAKAFF TGTGCCAGCAGCAGGGAAGTGGGACAGGCGAAAGCTTTCTTT TRBD1 TRBV5-4 . TRBJ1-1
CASSPRFSTYEQYF TGTGCCAGCAGCCCCCGGTTCAGCACCTACGAGCAGTACTTC . TRBV7-2 many TRBJ2-7
CASSPRALVGKLFF TGTGCCAGCAGTCCCCGGGCCCTCGTGGGAAAACTGTTTTTT . TRBV25-1 . TRBJ1-4
CASSLPGGFLDSPLHF TGTGCCAGCAGCTTACCAGGGGGCTTTTTGGATTCACCCCTCCACTTT TRBD1 TRBV7-9 many TRBJ1-6
CSARFRAVETQYF TGCAGTGCTAGATTTCGGGCCGTAGAGACCCAGTACTTC . TRBV20-1 . TRBJ2-5
CASSLRGSTEAFF TGTGCCAGCAGCCTGAGGGGGAGCACTGAAGCTTTCTTT . TRBV7-3 many TRBJ1-1
CASSLPGAAGELFF TGTGCCAGCAGCTTGCCGGGGGCCGCCGGGGAGCTGTTTTTT . TRBV7-9 many TRBJ2-2
CATSDGVNTEAFF TGTGCCACCAGTGATGGGGTGAACACTGAAGCTTTCTTT . TRBV24-1 . TRBJ1-1
CASSLTGWGETQYF TGTGCCAGCAGCTTAACAGGGTGGGGAGAGACCCAGTACTTC . TRBV7-9 many TRBJ2-5
CASSFPSQETQYF TGCGCCAGCAGCTTTCCGTCACAAGAGACCCAGTACTTC . TRBV5-1 few TRBJ2-5
CASSLGAMNTGELFF TGTGCCAGCAGCCTGGGGGCTATGAACACCGGGGAGCTGTTTTTT . TRBV11-3 few TRBJ2-2
CASSFVRASNQPQHF TGTGCCAGCAGTTTCGTCCGTGCAAGCAATCAGCCCCAGCATTTT . TRBV28 many TRBJ1-5
CASSMSAGTEQFF TGTGCCAGTAGTATGTCCGCGGGGACTGAGCAGTTCTTC . TRBV19 many TRBJ2-1
CASSAQGLNYGYTF TGTGCCAGCAGCGCTCAAGGACTCAACTATGGCTACACCTTC . TRBV7-2 . TRBJ1-2
CASSLGPTGATIYF TGTGCCAGCAGCTTAGGACCCACAGGGGCCACCATATATTTT TRBD1 TRBV7-2 many TRBJ1-3
CASSEGRLWTEAFF TGTGCCAGCAGTGAAGGTCGGTTGTGGACTGAAGCTTTCTTT . TRBV2 . TRBJ1-1
CASSVGTGRNQPQHF TGTGCCAGCAGCGTAGGGACCGGTCGTAATCAGCCCCAGCATTTT . TRBV9 . TRBJ1-5
CASANWNIQYF TGTGCCAGCGCAAATTGGAACATTCAGTACTTC . TRBV28 . TRBJ2-4
CATSDPGSSGSLYEQFF TGTGCCACCAGTGATCCTGGAAGTAGCGGGAGTTTATATGAGCAGTTCTTC TRBD2 TRBV24-1 many TRBJ2-1
CASSFSLAGGKDGYTF TGTGCCAGCAGTTTCTCCCTGGCAGGGGGTAAGGATGGCTACACCTTC TRBD1 TRBV12-3/TRBV12-4 many TRBJ1-2
CASASRAGLDTQYF TGTGCCAGTGCTAGCCGCGCGGGGTTAGATACGCAGTATTTT . TRBV19 many TRBJ2-3
CSARFKNGHDPYEQYF TGCAGTGCTAGGTTCAAGAATGGGCATGACCCCTACGAGCAGTACTTC . TRBV20-1 . TRBJ2-7
CASSLAGATGELFF TGTGCCAGCAGTTTAGCGGGGGCCACCGGGGAGCTGTTTTTT . TRBV27 . TRBJ2-2
CASRTKRDTQYF TGCGCCAGCAGGACTAAAAGAGATACGCAGTATTTT . TRBV5-1 many TRBJ2-3
CASSLESSGGSYEQYF TGCGCCAGCAGCTTGGAGTCTAGCGGGGGCTCCTACGAGCAGTACTTC TRBD2 TRBV5-1 . TRBJ2-7
CASSWDRENEQYF TGTGCCAGCAGCTGGGACAGGGAGAACGAGCAGTACTTC TRBD1 TRBV13 few TRBJ2-7
CSARDWARGETEAFF TGCAGTGCTAGAGATTGGGCCAGGGGGGAAACTGAAGCTTTCTTT TRBD1 TRBV20-1 . TRBJ1-1
CSASSGNTIYF TGCAGCGCCTCCTCTGGAAACACCATATATTTT . TRBV29-1 many TRBJ1-3
CSVTSAGNQPQHF TGCAGCGTTACCTCCGCGGGGAATCAGCCCCAGCATTTT . TRBV29-1 few TRBJ1-5
CASSAGKSNYGYTF TGTGCCAGCAGCGCAGGGAAATCCAACTATGGCTACACCTTC . TRBV11-1 many TRBJ1-2
CSAEWDLNQPQHF TGCAGTGCAGAGTGGGACCTCAATCAGCCCCAGCATTTT . TRBV20-1 few TRBJ1-5
CASSWDFTDTQYF TGTGCCAGCAGTTGGGACTTCACAGATACGCAGTATTTT . TRBV2 many TRBJ2-3
CAISGQDNSYEQYF TGTGCCATCTCGGGACAGGATAACTCCTACGAGCAGTACTTC TRBD1 TRBV10-3 . TRBJ2-7
CSARSRSGATSYNEQFF TGCAGTGCTAGATCGAGAAGCGGGGCGACCTCCTACAATGAGCAGTTCTTC TRBD2 TRBV20-1 many TRBJ2-1
CASSQEVGAISPLHF TGTGCCAGCAGCCAAGAAGTAGGAGCAATTTCACCCCTCCACTTT . TRBV4-2 few TRBJ1-6
CASSYWDVFNEKLFF TGTGCCAGCAGTTACTGGGATGTTTTTAATGAAAAACTGTTTTTT . TRBV6-6 many TRBJ1-4
CASKGGLGYTF TGTGCCAGCAAGGGGGGGCTTGGCTACACCTTC . TRBV2 many TRBJ1-2
CASRSTSGTYEQYF TGCGCCAGCAGGAGTACTAGCGGGACCTACGAGCAGTACTTC TRBD2 TRBV5-1 many TRBJ2-7
CASSRPKETQYF TGTGCCAGCAGCCGACCCAAAGAGACCCAGTACTTC . TRBV11-2 many TRBJ2-5
CASSFGGVDNEQFF TGTGCCAGCAGTTTCGGCGGGGTCGACAATGAGCAGTTCTTC . TRBV27 . TRBJ2-1
CASSLAGDSYNSPLHF TGCGCCAGCAGCTTGGCCGGGGACTCCTATAATTCACCCCTCCACTTT . TRBV5-1 many TRBJ1-6
CASRTLFGNTEAFF TGTGCCAGCAGGACCCTATTTGGAAACACTGAAGCTTTCTTT . TRBV12-3/TRBV12-4 many TRBJ1-1
CASSLTTSGRTDTQYF TGCGCCAGCAGCTTAACGACTAGCGGACGCACAGATACGCAGTATTTT TRBD2 TRBV5-1 . TRBJ2-3